The 27 T cell receptor beta chains presented below share a single source sample, sequenced in a study of T-cell memory formation after mild COVID-19. In TCRdb, the 5' RACE reads were re-called with MiXCR into one record per CDR3 protein. The table includes around 200,000 distinct CDR3 sequences, more than 25% detected once. What was sequenced was PBMCs or a T cell subset sorted from them (not recorded which). These receptors all come from an adult woman who had mild COVID-19 (a few samples of this study predate the infection). Cell type and time point are not known.

Only a few counts were recorded for this clonotype. The J gene is TRBJ2-4, the V gene TRBV18; TRBD1 matches at 10 bases. The junction had 6 bases not matched to a gene; V was cut back by 4 bases and J by 6 bases. The length of the CDR3 is 15 residues. CDR1 KGHSH and CDR2 LQKENI come from the germline V gene. The CDR3 region has the DNA TGTGCCAGCTCACGCGGGACAGGGGTCATAAACATTCAGTACTTC. Its protein product is CASSRGTGVINIQYF.

The chain is built from TRBV6-1 and TRBJ1-5; the D gene is possibly TRBD1 (5 bases). Between the trimmed V and J ends, which lost 6 bases and 0 bases, there was a span of 12 bases. CDR1 MNHNS and CDR2 SASEGT come from the germline V gene. There are 15 residues in the CDR3. Written as DNA, the CDR3 is TGTGCCAGCAGGCTGCAGGGATATAGCAATCAGCCCCAGCATTTT. Translated: CASRLQGYSNQPQHF.

This rearrangement joins TRBV9 to TRBJ2-1; perhaps D is TRBD1 or TRBD2 (7 bases each). The V end lost 3 bases, the J end lost 14 bases, and 18 bases lay between the germline ends. This CDR3 region has 13 residues. The germline gives CDR1 SGDLS, CDR2 YYNGEE. The CDR3 region has the DNA TGTGCCAGCAGCGGAGGGGGCTTCGGGACTAAGTTCTTC. Translation: CASSGGGFGTKFF. Drawing the rest from reference TRBV9 and TRBJ2-1, the complete variable domain is DSGVTQTPKHLITATGQRVTLRCSPRSGDLSVYWYQQSLDQGLQFLIQYYNGEERAKGNILERFSAQQFPDLHSELNLSSLELGDSALYFCASSGGGFGTKFFGPGTRLTVL.

The chain links TRBV29-1 to TRBJ1-4, with 7 bases lining up with TRBD1. V dropped 6 bases and J dropped 3; count of bases not matched to a gene: 4. Germline CDR1 reads SQVTM; CDR2 reads ANQGSEA. The CDR3 length is 13 residues. CDR3 nucleotides: TGCAGCGTCAGACAGGGAGCTAATGAAAAACTGTTTTTT. Encoded protein: CSVRQGANEKLFF. The entire variable domain, with the rest obtained from reference TRBV29-1 and TRBJ1-4, is as follows: SAVISQKPSRDICQRGTSLTIQCQVDSQVTMMFWYRQQPGQSLTLIATANQGSEATYESGFVIDKFPISRPNLTFSTLTVSNMSPEDSSIYLCSVRQGANEKLFFGSGTQLSVL.

This clonotype was seen at least ten times. V and J are TRBV6-2 or TRBV6-3 and TRBJ2-7; D remains unclear. CDR3 length: 14 residues. With 6 bases removed from V and 0 bases from J, the gap between germline ends came to 12 bases. Germline values: CDR1 MNHEY, CDR2 SVGEGT. In nucleotides, the CDR3 is TGTGCCAGCAGACCCCGGAGCAACTCCTACGAGCAGTACTTC. Protein sequence: CASRPRSNSYEQYF.

V and J are TRBV6-2 or TRBV6-3 and TRBJ2-3; 9 nucleotides agree with TRBD2. Germline V gives CDR1 MNHEY, CDR2 SVGEGT. Trimming cost V 2 bases and J 4 bases; bases outside gene matches: 10. The CDR3 is 17 amino acids. CDR3 loop: CASSYGLAGLGADTQYF. The DNA of the CDR3 is TGTGCCAGCAGTTACGGGCTAGCGGGGTTAGGCGCAGATACGCAGTATTTT.

This chain links TRBV11-2 with TRBJ2-3, with D perhaps given as TRBD1 or TRBD2 (5 bases each). This CDR3 comprises 15 residues. V lost 5 bases and J lost 3, with 15 bases in between. Germline assignment: CDR1 SGHAT and CDR2 FQNNGV. The CDR3 DNA reads as TGTGCCAGCAGCCGAGGCGATGGGGGAACAGATACGCAGTATTTT. The encoded protein is CASSRGDGGTDTQYF. Looking up the rest from reference TRBV11-2 and TRBJ2-3 gives the full variable domain: EAGVAQSPRYKIIEKRQSVAFWCNPISGHATLYWYQQILGQGPKLLIQFQNNGVVDDSQLPKDRFSAERLKGVDSTLKIQPAKLEDSAVYLCASSRGDGGTDTQYFGPGTRLTVL.

The V and J genes are TRBV5-6 and TRBJ2-1, with D uncertain. The V end was cut by 1 base, the J end by 5 bases, with 13 bases between. Germline V CDR1 and CDR2: SGHDT, YYEEEE. This CDR3 is 15 amino acids long. The CDR3 region has the DNA TGTGCCAGCAGCTTGAGTGGATTCGTGGACAATGAGCAGTTCTTC. Its translation: CASSLSGFVDNEQFF.

The chain employs TRBV30 and TRBJ1-5, with D unclear. This CDR3 contains 13 residues. The V gene's germline CDR1 is GTSNPN and CDR2 SVGIG (reference sequence). V lost 8 bases and J 6 bases, leaving 17 bases between the germline ends. CDR3 DNA sequence: TGTGCCCGATCTGACGGTGCCGGTCAGCCCCAGCATTTT. Translating it yields CARSDGAGQPQHF.

The chain carries TRBV27 and TRBJ2-7; possible D gene TRBD1, 7 bases. CDR3 length equals 13 residues. Trimming left V 4 bases short and J 3 bases short, with 10 bases between. Germline V gives CDR1 MNHEY, CDR2 SMNVEV (reference sequence). The CDR3 loop reads CASSSRGVYEQYF. The CDR3 region has the DNA TGTGCCAGCAGTTCCAGGGGGGTCTACGAGCAGTACTTC.

The chain links TRBV3-1 to TRBJ2-7; possible D gene TRBD1, 6 bases. The germline CDR1 and CDR2 sequences are LGHDT and YNNKEL (reference sequence). With 0 bases removed from V and 7 bases from J, the gap between germline ends came to 16 bases. The length of the CDR3 is 15 residues. In DNA, the CDR3 is TGTGCCAGCAGCCAAGATTTAAGGACAGAAAATGAGCAGTACTTC. Encoded protein: CASSQDLRTENEQYF.

This clonotype was picked up a small number of times. The chain employs TRBV5-1 and TRBJ2-1; 10 nucleotides match TRBD2. Per the germline V gene, CDR1 is SGHRS and CDR2 is YFSETQ. V shed 2 bases and J 5 bases; nucleotides not matched to a gene: 4. The CDR3 is made up of 15 amino acids. The CDR3 DNA follows: TGCGCCAGCAGCTTCGTGAGCGGGAGGGACAATGAGCAGTTCTTC. This codes for CASSFVSGRDNEQFF.

V is TRBV20-1 and J is TRBJ2-4; TRBD2 matches 16 bases. The germline V gene encodes CDR1 DFQATT and CDR2 SNEGSKA (reference sequence). CDR3 length: 19 residues. J gave up 8 bases and V 0 bases, and 13 bases lay outside the gene matches. The CDR3 loop is CSARDGGLAGGSFGDIQYF. CDR3 nucleotides: TGCAGTGCTAGAGATGGGGGACTAGCGGGAGGGTCCTTTGGGGACATTCAGTACTTC.

The chain combines TRBV6-5 with TRBJ2-5; 9 nucleotides match TRBD1. The germline V gene has CDR1 MNHEY and CDR2 SVGAGI. V dropped 6 bases and J dropped 7; count of bases not matched to a gene: 12. This CDR3 region has 15 residues. CDR3 protein: CASSRDPGQGGTQYF. CDR3 sequence (DNA): TGTGCCAGCAGCCGGGATCCGGGACAGGGCGGGACCCAGTACTTC.

This clonotype was seen only a few times. The V call is TRBV12-3 or TRBV12-4, the J call TRBJ1-3; D remains ambiguous. V was shortened by 3 bases and J by 0 bases, with 15 bases between the two germline ends. This CDR3 is built from 17 residues. CDR3 sequence (DNA): TGTGCCAGCAGTTTGGTGAGGAAAGGCGTCTCTGGAAACACCATATATTTT. It yields the protein CASSLVRKGVSGNTIYF.

The chain recombines TRBV5-1 with TRBJ2-2, with D perhaps given as TRBD1 or TRBD2 (6 bases each). Germline loops: CDR1 SGHRS, CDR2 YFSETQ. This CDR3 comprises 20 residues. Trimming took off 6 bases at V and 4 bases at J, with 31 bases between the two ends. The CDR3 bases are TGCGCCAGCACAGCTTGGCCCCCCGTTCTTCCGGGGGCCATCACCGGGGAGCTGTTTTTT. It encodes CASTAWPPVLPGAITGELFF.

The CDR3 protein is CASSEDNNYGYTF. The CDR3 DNA reads TGTGCCAGCAGTGAAGACAATAACTATGGCTACACCTTC. The chain links TRBV6-1 to TRBJ1-2; no definite D call. CDR1 MNHNS and CDR2 SASEGT come from the germline V gene. The ends were cut back, 1 base at V and 1 base at J, with 4 bases in the middle. The CDR3 extends over 13 amino acids.

The rearrangement joins TRBV4-1 to TRBJ1-1; D is uncertain. Trimming removed 3 bases from V and 3 bases from J, with 11 bases in between. This CDR3 comprises 14 residues. Looked up from germline, CDR1 is MGHRA and CDR2 is YSYEKL. CDR3 bases: TGCGCCAGCAGCCACCCTCGTTCCGACACTGAAGCTTTCTTT. It specifies CASSHPRSDTEAFF.

This rearrangement joins TRBV6-1 to TRBJ2-7; D gene uncertain. The CDR3 runs to 17 residues. Germline assignment: CDR1 MNHNS and CDR2 SASEGT. Trimming took 0 bases from V and 3 from J, leaving 18 bases between them. CDR3 loop: CASSEALGSIYHYEQYF. DNA for the CDR3: TGTGCCAGCAGTGAAGCGCTAGGCAGCATCTACCACTACGAGCAGTACTTC.

The V call is TRBV4-3, the J call TRBJ2-2; 8 bases line up with TRBD1. The CDR3 has 18 residues. V shed 3 bases, J shed 0 bases, and the junction held 9 bases outside the gene matches. Germline loops: CDR1 LGHNA, CDR2 YSLEER. CDR3 amino acids: CASSHYAAGQANTGELFF. In DNA form, the CDR3 reads TGCGCCAGCAGCCACTACGCTGCGGGACAGGCGAACACCGGGGAGCTGTTTTTT.

This clonotype was picked up a small number of times. The chain employs TRBV7-3 and TRBJ2-1; 10 nucleotides line up with TRBD2. The V gene end was trimmed by 6 bases and the J gene end by 10 bases; junction bases not matched to a gene: 3. The CDR3 is 12 residues long. The germline V gene encodes CDR1 SGHTA and CDR2 FQGTGA. The CDR3 nucleotides are TGTGCCAGCAGGGTAGCGGGGGGAGAGCAGTTCTTC. Its translation: CASRVAGGEQFF.

This clonotype was detected only a few times. The chain joins TRBV5-1 to TRBJ2-5; TRBD1 matches at 12 bases. Germline V gives CDR1 SGHRS, CDR2 YFSETQ. Losses at the gene ends were 0 bases for V and 2 bases for J; bases not matched to a gene: 5. This CDR3 has 17 residues. This CDR3 is CASSLGPGQGAQETQYF. CDR3 DNA: TGCGCCAGCAGCTTGGGTCCGGGACAGGGGGCACAAGAGACCCAGTACTTC. The full variable domain, its missing parts supplied by reference TRBV5-1 and TRBJ2-5, is KAGVTQTPRYLIKTRGQQVTLSCSPISGHRSVSWYQQTPGQGLQFLFEYFSETQRNKGNFPGRFSGRQFSNSRSEMNVSTLELGDSALYLCASSLGPGQGAQETQYFGPGTRLLVL.

This clonotype has a handful of counts. J is TRBJ1-3 and V is TRBV15, with no clear D. CDR3 size: 15 residues. CDR1 is LNHNV, CDR2 YYDKDF, per germline (reference sequence). V gave up 1 base and J gave up 2 bases, with 9 bases separating them. CDR3 nucleotides: TGTGCCACCAGCAGAGTAATGGTACCTGGAAACACCATATATTTT. This translates into CATSRVMVPGNTIYF.

This clonotype was seen more than once but under ten times. V usage is TRBV4-3 and J usage is TRBJ2-3; 9 bases line up with TRBD2. Germline CDR1 is LGHNA and CDR2 is YSLEER. This CDR3 has 16 amino acids. V trimming: 0 bases; J trimming: 8 bases; junction bases outside the gene matches: 9. CDR3 coding DNA: TGCGCCAGCAGCCAAGATAGCGGGAGAGGTTTAGGTACGCAGTATTTT. This translates into CASSQDSGRGLGTQYF.

This clonotype was counted between two and nine times. J is TRBJ1-1 and V is TRBV5-8; a possible D gene is TRBD1 (6 bases). Germline V gene lookup returns CDR1 SGHTS and CDR2 YDEGEE. The length of the CDR3 is 14 residues. V was clipped by 5 bases and J by 6 bases, with 17 bases between them. CDR3 nucleotides: TGTGCCAGCAGGGAACAGGGTGGGCTCTCTGAAGCTTTCTTT. Its protein product is CASREQGGLSEAFF. The full variable domain, rest sourced from reference TRBV5-8 and TRBJ1-1, is EAGVTQSPTHLIKTRGQQATLRCSPISGHTSVYWYQQALGLGLQFLLWYDEGEERNRGNFPPRFSGRQFPNYSSELNVNALELEDSALYLCASREQGGLSEAFFGQGTRLTVV.

This sequence joins TRBV7-9 and TRBJ2-4; tentatively, D is TRBD2 (5 bases). V was cut by 5 bases and J by 7 bases, with 6 bases left in between. The germline V gene has CDR1 SEHNR and CDR2 FQNEAQ (reference sequence). The CDR3 contains 11 residues. The CDR3 here is CASSERNIQYF. In DNA form, the CDR3 reads TGTGCCAGCAGCGAGCGGAACATTCAGTACTTC.

This clonotype showed up just a few times. The chain links TRBV29-1 to TRBJ2-7; D possibly corresponds to TRBD2 (6 bases). The CDR3 consists of 12 residues. V was trimmed by 4 bases and J by 5 bases, leaving 12 bases between them. Germline V gene data show CDR1 as SQVTM and CDR2 as ANQGSEA. CDR3 sequence (DNA): TGCAGCGTTGTGGAGGGTATCGACGAGCAGTACTTC. It codes for CSVVEGIDEQYF.